This TCR beta chain was profiled in a study of cytomegalovirus exposure and HLA in healthy donors. Study-level findings and limits: An analysis done earlier found most TCR beta V segments productive about 87% or about 30% of the time.

V lost 5 bases and J lost 4; bases outside the gene matches: 9. Per germline, CDR1 SEHNR and CDR2 FQNEAQ (reference sequence). The CDR3 has 15 residues. Comments on this clone: Antigen specificity is unknown.

The PCR ran on 60 Vbeta and 13 Jbeta primers. Method: immunoSEQ multiplex PCR; TCRdb's copy keeps in-frame clones and lacks some. Of 70,000 to 95,000 clones in the sample, around 75% were seen once. Sequencing was carried out using PBMCs. This sequence joins TRBV7-9 and TRBJ2-3, with 7 bases aligning to TRBD2. The clonotype originates from a woman aged 40 to 49 in good health and CMV-seropositive. The CDR3 is CASSPSGTAPDTQYF. CDR3 nucleotide sequence: TGTGCCAGCAGCCCAAGCGGGACGGCCCCAGATACGCAGTATTTT.